This TCR beta chain is from a study of T cells after posttransplantation cyclophosphamide. Assay: immunoSEQ multiplex PCR; the TCRdb copy retains only in-frame clones and omits some. The data show tens of thousands of clones, with none appearing a single time. The related graft donor's blood sample was taken on the day of bone marrow donation. This clone was observed many times. As yet, its antigen is unknown. The CDR3 has 15 amino acids. V lost 6 bases, J lost 3 bases, and 6 bases stayed unmatched. Points from the study as a whole: After PTCy, TRB diversity resembled that of CNI/methotrexate controls. Donor CD8+ memory clones often dominated recipient blood repertoires at later times.

This clonotype originated in a woman aged 50 to 60 in good health and a related stem cell transplant donor. Sample: PBMCs. The J gene is TRBJ2-2, the V gene TRBV12-3 or TRBV12-4; 8 nucleotides agree with TRBD1. Here the CDR3 reads CASSFGQGYTGELFF. CDR3 sequence (DNA): TGTGCCAGCAGCTTCGGACAGGGATACACCGGGGAGCTGTTTTTT.